One and the same sample provided the 6 T cell receptor beta chains below, sequenced in a study of regulatory T cells in long-lasting Graves disease. Researchers made TCR beta libraries by using iRepertoire HTBI primers and running Arm-PCR on CDR3 regions. TCRdb used MiXCR to reprocess the multiplex PCR reads, holding one entry per CDR3 protein. This table holds approximately 230,000 distinct CDR3 sequences, 15% to 20% found once. Time point in this sample: newly diagnosed GD, antithyroid drugs for less than 3 months. Construction of the TCR library relied on RNA isolated from PBMCs. The sample in question was peripheral blood mononuclear cells (PBMCs), obtained at new diagnosis, from a patient treated with antithyroid drugs. The receptors here all came from a female donor with Graves disease.

The chain is built from TRBV2 and TRBJ2-1; weak D call: TRBD2 (6 bases). Trimming removed 7 bases from V and 5 bases from J, with 12 bases in between. In germline, CDR1 is SNHLY, CDR2 FYNNEI. The CDR3 consists of 13 residues. The CDR3 here is CASMLRGNNEQFF. DNA for the CDR3: TGTGCCAGCATGCTGCGCGGGAACAATGAGCAGTTCTTC. Filled out from reference TRBV2 and TRBJ2-1, the complete variable domain reads EPEVTQTPSHQVTQMGQEVILRCVPISNHLYFYWYRQILGQKVEFLVSFYNNEISEKSEIFDDQFSVERPDGSNFTLKIRSTKLEDSAMYFCASMLRGNNEQFFGPGTRLTVL.

The sample holds a few counts of this clonotype. A much bigger clone sits one base away, suggesting this may be a read error. Without the conserved terminal phenylalanine or tryptophan, this CDR3 likely stems from a read error. This chain joins TRBV7-8 and TRBJ1-5, with TRBD1 matching over 7 bases. The CDR3 extends over 18 amino acids. Germline V gene sequence: CDR1 SGHVS, CDR2 FQNEAQ. Losses at the gene ends were 1 base for V and 3 bases for J; bases not matched to a gene: 12. The CDR3 protein is CASSLVGEQGSSNQPQHL. The CDR3 DNA follows: TGTGCCAGCAGCTTAGTAGGGGAACAGGGGTCTTCCAATCAGCCCCAGCATCTT.

The V gene is TRBV6-2 or TRBV6-3, the J gene TRBJ2-4; the D gene is possibly TRBD2 (5 bases). The CDR3 length is 14 residues. V lost 0 bases, J lost 8 bases, and 11 bases lay in between. CDR1 and CDR2 (germline): MNHEY, SVGEGT. CDR3 coding DNA: TGTGCCAGCAGTTACTCGACGCTGCGGGACATTCAGTACTTC. This encodes CASSYSTLRDIQYF.

This clonotype was found many times. This sequence joins TRBV7-2 and TRBJ2-7, with D possibly being TRBD2 (7 bases). The CDR3 spans 16 residues. CDR1 SGHTA and CDR2 FQGNSA come from the germline V gene. Trimming shortened V by 2 bases and J by 3 bases, and 17 bases separated the two germline ends. The CDR3 is CASSLRAGGGSYEQYF. DNA of the CDR3: TGTGCCAGCAGCTTAAGGGCTGGGGGCGGGAGCTACGAGCAGTACTTC.

This clonotype was seen repeatedly, ten times or more. One end of the junction is discordant with germline, which a read error may explain. This chain links TRBV7-2 with TRBJ1-5; D gene unclear. This CDR3 is 15 amino acids long. Germline lookup yields CDR1 SGHTA and CDR2 FQGNSA. CDR3: CASSLDGLSTQPQHF. The CDR3, as DNA: TGTGCCAGCAGCTTAGATGGGTTAAGCACTCAGCCCCAGCATTTT.

This clonotype was observed at least ten times. The chain uses TRBV20-1 and TRBJ1-1, with a tentative D call TRBD1 (5 bases). Germline V gene sequence: CDR1 DFQATT, CDR2 SNEGSKA (reference sequence). Trimming left V 2 bases short and J 7 bases short, with 14 bases between. The CDR3 runs 13 residues. The CDR3 DNA follows: TGCAGTGCTAGAAGGGCGGGGACCAGTGAAGCTTTCTTT. Its protein is CSARRAGTSEAFF.